This TCR beta chain came from a study of blood T cell repertoires in COVID-19. Study context: Collection of acute and convalescent COVID-19 samples took place in the United States, Italy and Spain.

The method was immunoSEQ multiplex PCR; TCRdb's version includes in-frame clones alone and lacks a portion of them. This sample yields about 250,000 clones, of which around 89% are seen a single time; around 0.99% belongs to the top ten. In germline, CDR1 is SGHRS, CDR2 YFSETQ. This CDR3 is built from 13 residues. V dropped 4 bases and J dropped 4; count of bases not matched to a gene: 3. The sequence derives from a woman between 40 and 50 years old who had recovered from COVID-19. The J gene is TRBJ2-5, the V gene TRBV5-1; 8 nucleotides line up with TRBD1. The sequencing sample was made of peripheral blood. As DNA, the CDR3 is TGCGCCAGCAGCCCCAGGGGGCCAGAGACCCAGTACTTC. Translating gives CASSPRGPETQYF. Variable domain in full (rest from reference TRBV5-1 and TRBJ2-5): KAGVTQTPRYLIKTRGQQVTLSCSPISGHRSVSWYQQTPGQGLQFLFEYFSETQRNKGNFPGRFSGRQFSNSRSEMNVSTLELGDSALYLCASSPRGPETQYFGPGTRLLVL.